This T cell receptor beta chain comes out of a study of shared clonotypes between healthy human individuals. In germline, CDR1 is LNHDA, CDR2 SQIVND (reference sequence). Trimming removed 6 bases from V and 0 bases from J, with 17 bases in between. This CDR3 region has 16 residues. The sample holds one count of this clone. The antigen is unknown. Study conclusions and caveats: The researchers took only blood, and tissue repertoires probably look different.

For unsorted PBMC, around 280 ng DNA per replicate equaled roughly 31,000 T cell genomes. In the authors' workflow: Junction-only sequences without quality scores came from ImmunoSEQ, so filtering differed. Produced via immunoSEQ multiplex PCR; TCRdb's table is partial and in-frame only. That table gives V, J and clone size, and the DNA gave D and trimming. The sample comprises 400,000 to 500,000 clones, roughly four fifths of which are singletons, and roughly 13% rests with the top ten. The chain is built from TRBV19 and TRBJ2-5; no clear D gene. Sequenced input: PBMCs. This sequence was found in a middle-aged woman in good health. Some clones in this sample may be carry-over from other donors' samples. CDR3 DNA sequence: TGTGCCAGTAGCCCAGCCACGCTGAGGTACCAAGAGACCCAGTACTTC. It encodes CASSPATLRYQETQYF.